The present entry profiles one TCR beta chain with its context. CDR1 SNHLY and CDR2 FYNNEI come from the germline V gene. V was clipped by 11 bases and J by 4 bases, with 26 bases between them. The CDR3 is 16 amino acids. The entry originates in a study of naive and memory T cell subsets. Both TRBC1 and TRBC2 were covered by a beta constant-region primer of two equimolar oligonucleotides. The ligated cDNA underwent four PCR rounds using SP2 and nested alpha and beta constant-region primers. MiXCR, applied by TCRdb to the UMI-ligation and nested PCR reads, yields one record per CDR3 protein. The sample carries just over 80,000 distinct CDR3 sequences, approximately 10% recorded once.

Material for sequencing was naive CD8+ T cells from blood. The gene calls are TRBV2 and TRBJ1-2, with D tentatively TRBD1 (5 bases). This clonotype was sampled from a human donor in good health. This CDR3 reads CAGRRVGHAGPYGYTF. The DNA of the CDR3 is TGTGCCGGAAGAAGGGTTGGACACGCCGGGCCCTATGGCTACACCTTC.